This T cell receptor beta chain was profiled in a study of prognosis after radiotherapy for stage I lung cancer. Across the study: Radiotherapy took the form of SBRT (3 to 5 fractions) with a biologically effective dose of at least 100 Gy.

The genomic DNA TCR beta CDR3 region underwent two rounds of multiplex PCR. First-round PCR used primers specific to each TRBV and TRBJ gene. TCRdb redid the calling of the multiplex PCR reads with MiXCR, one entry per CDR3 protein. The table includes about 20,000 distinct CDR3 sequences, 44% detected once. Trimming cost V 6 bases and J 7 bases, with 21 bases left between them. Germline lookup yields CDR1 SGHTA and CDR2 FQGNSA. The CDR3 runs to 15 residues. This sequence joins TRBV7-2 and TRBJ1-1, with D hard to call. The sample was PBMCs, taken before or after stereotactic body radiation therapy (not recorded which). The sequence was collected from a donor aged 50 or older with non-small cell lung cancer. CDR3 sequence: CASRNPLGSVNEAFF. The CDR3, as DNA: TGTGCCAGCAGGAACCCGTTGGGGAGCGTAAATGAAGCTTTCTTT.